This TCR beta chain is from a study of blood T cell repertoires in COVID-19. As for the study in general: Researchers got acute and convalescent COVID-19 samples from the United States, Italy and Spain.

The CDR3 consists of 17 residues. Germline loops: CDR1 SGHDT, CDR2 YYEEEE. The ends were cut back, 7 bases at V and 3 bases at J, with 22 bases in the middle. The authors' processing: Nucleated cell counts were estimated from reference gene primer amplification. Using immunoSEQ multiplex PCR, the repertoire was profiled, and TCRdb retains in-frame clones only, with some absent. V and J calls and clone size follow that table, whereas D and trimming were derived from the DNA. Found here are about 150,000 clones, around 80% of them singletons; the top ten hold 0.5% to 0.65%. The chain carries TRBV5-6 and TRBJ2-2; the D gene is possibly TRBD1 (6 bases). The sample was peripheral blood. The TCR sequence derives from a man in his 60s with acute or convalescent COVID-19. CDR3 region: CASRQSDRGIHTGELFF. For the CDR3, the DNA is TGTGCCAGCCGACAAAGTGATAGGGGGATTCACACCGGGGAGCTGTTTTTT.